Following are 16 T cell receptor beta chains from one sample sequenced in a study of blood T cell repertoires in COVID-19. TCRdb's copy holds only in-frame clones and misses some; the assay was immunoSEQ multiplex PCR. The sample gives 100,000 or so clones, roughly 80% of which show up once; 20% to 25% is in the top ten. The sequenced material came from peripheral blood. The receptors originated from a man between 70 and 80 years old with active or convalescent COVID-19.

The gene calls are TRBV2 and TRBJ2-2; 9 bases are shared with TRBD1. This CDR3 contains 16 residues. V gave up 6 bases and J gave up 2 bases; unmatched junction bases: 7. Germline V gene data show CDR1 as SNHLY and CDR2 as FYNNEI. The CDR3 region is CASSGLDRGNTGELFF. CDR3 DNA sequence: TGTGCCAGCAGCGGCTTGGACAGGGGAAACACCGGGGAGCTGTTTTTT.

The genes are TRBV4-2 and TRBJ2-3; TRBD2 matches 12 bases. After removal of 0 bases from V and 3 bases from J, the junction contained 1 base not matched to a gene. Germline values: CDR1 LGHNA, CDR2 YNFKEQ. This CDR3 has 16 residues. The CDR3 DNA sequence: TGTGCCAGCAGCCAAGAGACTAGCGGGGGAACAGATACGCAGTATTTT. This sequence encodes CASSQETSGGTDTQYF.

The J gene is TRBJ1-2, the V gene TRBV27; D not certain. CDR1 MNHEY and CDR2 SMNVEV come from the germline V gene (reference sequence). The CDR3 is 16 residues long. V was cut by 0 bases and J by 0 bases, with 11 bases left in between. The CDR3 sequence: CASSLSVATANYGYTF. In DNA, the CDR3 is TGTGCCAGCAGTTTATCGGTGGCAACAGCTAACTATGGCTACACCTTC.

The chain links TRBV5-1 to TRBJ1-1; 10 bases are a match to TRBD1. V gave up 3 bases and J gave up 5 bases; unmatched junction bases: 4. This CDR3 has 14 residues. Germline V gene sequence: CDR1 SGHRS, CDR2 YFSETQ. The CDR3 nucleotides read TGCGCCAGCAGCTGGACAGGGGGTAGGACTGAAGCTTTCTTT. Protein product: CASSWTGGRTEAFF. The full variable domain, with the rest looked up from reference TRBV5-1 and TRBJ1-1, is KAGVTQTPRYLIKTRGQQVTLSCSPISGHRSVSWYQQTPGQGLQFLFEYFSETQRNKGNFPGRFSGRQFSNSRSEMNVSTLELGDSALYLCASSWTGGRTEAFFGQGTRLTVV.

This chain links TRBV28 with TRBJ2-7; 7 positions match TRBD1. V trimming: 5 bases; J trimming: 1 base; junction bases outside the gene matches: 5. The CDR3 totals 14 residues. Germline loops: CDR1 MDHEN, CDR2 SYDVKM. The CDR3 here is CASSATGVSYEQYF. Here the CDR3 DNA reads TGTGCCAGCAGTGCCACAGGGGTTTCCTACGAGCAGTACTTC.

This rearrangement joins TRBV5-4 to TRBJ1-2, with D maybe TRBD1 (6 bases). Germline CDR1 reads SGHNT; CDR2 reads YYREEE (reference sequence). The CDR3 spans 15 residues. V lost 0 bases and J lost 4, with 13 bases in between. In DNA, the CDR3 is TGTGCCAGCAGCTTGGAAACAGGGATAAGCTATGGCTACACCTTC. Translated, it gives CASSLETGISYGYTF.

The CDR3 region is CASSPRTVDGLYGYTF. DNA for the CDR3: TGTGCCAGCAGTCCCAGGACAGTTGATGGCCTCTATGGCTACACCTTC. The rearrangement joins TRBV27 to TRBJ1-2; weak D call: TRBD1 (6 bases). The CDR3 has 16 residues. The V gene's germline CDR1 is MNHEY and CDR2 SMNVEV (reference sequence). V was shortened by 5 bases and J by 4 bases, with 20 bases between the two germline ends.

The sample holds a few counts of this clone. The chain joins TRBV19 to TRBJ1-1; 9 bases match TRBD1. Per the germline V gene, CDR1 is LNHDA and CDR2 is SQIVND (reference sequence). Losses at the gene ends were 4 bases for V and 1 base for J; bases not matched to a gene: 7. The length of the CDR3 is 16 residues. The CDR3 DNA is TGTGCCAGTAGTACACTACAGGGGGCGCGGAACACTGAAGCTTTCTTT. Translating gives CASSTLQGARNTEAFF.

This clone was seen ten or more times. CDR3 nucleotides: TGTGCCAGCTCAACGATGGCGGCGAACACTGAAGCTTTCTTT. This encodes CASSTMAANTEAFF. The gene calls are TRBV11-1 and TRBJ1-1, with no clear D. Per the germline V gene, CDR1 is SGHAT and CDR2 is FQDESV (reference sequence). V lost 8 bases, J lost 1 base, and 14 bases lay in between. The CDR3 runs to 14 residues.

V gene TRBV12-5 combines with J gene TRBJ1-6; tentative D call: TRBD1 (6 bases). The CDR3 runs to 15 residues. Trimming cost V 6 bases and J 2 bases, with 11 bases left between them. The germline CDR1 and CDR2 sequences are LGHNT and FRNRAP. The CDR3 DNA is TGTGCTAGTGGGACCGGGACACCCTATAATTCACCCCTCCACTTT. This sequence encodes CASGTGTPYNSPLHF.

The chain employs TRBV3-1 (or the pseudogene TRBV3-2) and TRBJ1-6, with D possibly TRBD1 on 5 matching bases. Germline-derived CDR1 and CDR2 are LGHDT and YNNKEL (reference sequence). CDR3 length: 16 residues. V shed 4 bases and J shed 0 bases, with 10 bases lying between them. The CDR3 sequence is CASSRGVSSYNSPLHF. The DNA of the CDR3 is TGTGCCAGCAGCCGGGGGGTGAGCTCCTATAATTCACCCCTCCACTTT.

This chain uses TRBV7-2 with TRBJ1-5; 8 bases line up with TRBD1. Germline CDR1 SGHTA, CDR2 FQGNSA. The V segment lost 5 bases and the J segment 5 bases; nucleotides outside the gene matches: 8. The CDR3 consists of 15 residues. CDR3 in DNA: TGTGCCAGCAGCCCCCGGACAGGGTTCGATCAGCCCCAGCATTTT. Its translation: CASSPRTGFDQPQHF.

The chain uses TRBV27 and TRBJ1-3, with 8 bases matching TRBD1. Losses at the gene ends were 8 bases for V and 0 bases for J; bases not matched to a gene: 3. The CDR3 extends over 14 amino acids. Germline lookup yields CDR1 MNHEY and CDR2 SMNVEV (reference sequence). The CDR3 spells CASRQGYSGNTIYF. In DNA form, the CDR3 reads TGTGCCAGCCGACAGGGGTACTCTGGAAACACCATATATTTT.

The V and J genes are TRBV29-1 and TRBJ1-1, with a weak D call TRBD1 (5 bases). Germline-derived CDR1 and CDR2 are SQVTM and ANQGSEA. CDR3 length: 13 residues. With 0 bases removed from V and 6 bases from J, the gap between germline ends came to 11 bases. The CDR3 nucleotides are TGCAGCGTTGAAGATCAAAGGGGCGCTGAAGCTTTCTTT. This translates into CSVEDQRGAEAFF.

The chain recombines TRBV5-4 with TRBJ2-2, with a possible D match to TRBD1 (6 bases). The CDR3 sequence is 15 residues long. Trimming removed 4 bases from V and 1 base from J, with 11 bases in between. In germline, CDR1 is SGHNT, CDR2 YYREEE (reference sequence). DNA for the CDR3: TGTGCCAGCAGCCCGGACAGCGAGAACACCGGGGAGCTGTTTTTT. Its protein product is CASSPDSENTGELFF.

This sequence joins TRBV6-6 and TRBJ1-5; D perhaps matches TRBD1 (6 bases). The V end was cut by 6 bases, the J end by 5 bases, with 14 bases between. This CDR3 is 14 amino acids long. Per the germline V gene, CDR1 is MNHNY and CDR2 is SVGAGI (reference sequence). CDR3 sequence reads: CASRSQGLDQPQHF. DNA of the CDR3: TGTGCCAGCAGGTCCCAGGGGCTGGATCAGCCCCAGCATTTT.